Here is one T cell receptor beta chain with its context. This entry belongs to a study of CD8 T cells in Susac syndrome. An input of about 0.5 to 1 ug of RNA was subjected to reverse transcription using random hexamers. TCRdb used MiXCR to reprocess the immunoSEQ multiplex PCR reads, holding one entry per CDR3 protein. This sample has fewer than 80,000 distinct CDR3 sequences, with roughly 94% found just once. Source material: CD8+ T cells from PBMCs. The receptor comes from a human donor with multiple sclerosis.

CDR3 in DNA: TGCGCCAGCAGCCAAGTATTAAATTATCGAAGACCAGGGTTCTATAATTCACCCCTCCACTTT. It encodes CASSQVLNYRRPGFYNSPLHF. The V and J genes are TRBV4-1 and TRBJ1-6; D possibly corresponds to TRBD1 (5 bases). Deletions cut 1 base from V and 3 bases from J, with 25 bases between. Germline V gene lookup returns CDR1 MGHRA and CDR2 YSYEKL. This CDR3 spans 21 amino acids.